A selection of T cell receptor beta chains follows, all from one sample in a study of cytomegalovirus exposure and HLA in healthy donors. Sequenced by immunoSEQ multiplex PCR; TCRdb stores in-frame clones only, minus some. This table has about 82,000 clones, just over 70% appearing once. The specimen sequenced was PBMCs. The source of these receptors is a man aged 55 to 70 in good health and CMV-seronegative. Each CDR3 is given with its conserved first and last residue. Each record gives: J gene, V gene, CDR3 protein.

TRBJ1-2 TRBV7-2 CASSPQGQRYTF
TRBJ2-7 TRBV1 CTSSQDWLAGFYEQYF
TRBJ2-5 TRBV29-1 CSVVGTGEETQYF
TRBJ1-1 TRBV5-1 CASSSQGANTEAFF
TRBJ2-3 TRBV5-4 CASSLSRGGSTDTQYF
TRBJ2-1 TRBV29-1 CSGRLAGVSNEQFF
TRBJ1-2 TRBV10-3 CATRADSGDLGYTF
TRBJ2-3 TRBV7-6 CASSLAHNTDTQYF
TRBJ1-1 TRBV30 CAWSGRRRTEAFF
TRBJ2-1 TRBV5-6 CASSFISTNNEQFF
TRBJ1-6 TRBV4-3 CASSQDVSPGYPLHF
TRBJ2-3 TRBV5-4 CASSLGREGLTDTQYF
TRBJ2-1 TRBV30 CAWRGLAGYNEQFF
TRBJ2-2 TRBV29-1 CSVEEPAGELNTGELFF
TRBJ1-4 TRBV5-6 CASSFQGIEKLFF
TRBJ1-2 TRBV5-8 CASSLNSGQGDYGYTF
TRBJ1-1 TRBV5-4 CASSTGQGNTEAFF
TRBJ2-5 TRBV29-1 CSVETSGRPAQETQYF
TRBJ2-5 TRBV2 CASSRGVQETQYF
TRBJ2-1 TRBV7-2 CASSQGLAGGYEQFF
TRBJ2-2 TRBV2 CASSVDRAGELFF
TRBJ2-2 TRBV6-5 CASRQGRRAGELFF
TRBJ2-7 TRBV10-3 CAISEQPGVYEQYF
TRBJ2-1 TRBV6-5 CASSFSRGPVYNEQFF
TRBJ2-7 TRBV7-9 CASSSGGGRAYEQYF
TRBJ2-7 TRBV5-1 CASSRDRGVDEQYF
TRBJ2-5 TRBV25-1 CASSSQWGTGVGETQYF
TRBJ2-7 TRBV7-9 CASSLPGQGATYEQYF